Sequencing of this TCR beta chain was carried out in a study of T cell responses to AZD1222 COVID-19 vaccine. General observations from the study: Donors skewed white British and female; clonal diversity was possibly underestimated. Across spike, vaccine-associated CD4 TCRs were found, dominant at 160-218 and 743-854. Per reports, nearly half of all spike-specific TCRs target regions that are unmutated in variants. Seropositive status at baseline applied to only 6 or 7 AZD1222 recipients.

Clones were sequenced by immunoSEQ multiplex PCR, and TCRdb holds only the in-frame ones, with some missing. The sample yields some 110,000 clones, around 89% seen once. The CDR3 consists of 15 residues. Trimming pared 4 bases from V and 0 bases from J, leaving 12 bases between. The germline V gene has CDR1 SNHLY and CDR2 FYNNEI. A remark on this clone: Antigen: not known.

The TCR sequence derives from an adult in good health. The material was peripheral blood, obtained on day 0 of AZD1222 vaccination. The gene calls are TRBV2 and TRBJ1-1; D is perhaps TRBD1 (6 bases). In nucleotides, the CDR3 is TGTGCCAGCAGTGTAGGGGGGCCCATGAACACTGAAGCTTTCTTT. Protein sequence: CASSVGGPMNTEAFF.